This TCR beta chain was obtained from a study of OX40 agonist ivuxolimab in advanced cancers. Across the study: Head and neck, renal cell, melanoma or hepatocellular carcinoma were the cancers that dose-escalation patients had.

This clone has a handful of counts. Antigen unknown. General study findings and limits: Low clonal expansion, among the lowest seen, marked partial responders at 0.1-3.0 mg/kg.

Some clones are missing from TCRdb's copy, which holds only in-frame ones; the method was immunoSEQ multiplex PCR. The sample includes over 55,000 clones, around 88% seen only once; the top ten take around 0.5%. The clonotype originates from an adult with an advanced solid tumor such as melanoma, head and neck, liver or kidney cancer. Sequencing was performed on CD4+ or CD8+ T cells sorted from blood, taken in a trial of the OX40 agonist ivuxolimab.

The CDR3 spells CASSLRVSGGSTDTQYF. In DNA, the CDR3 is TGTGCCAGCAGCTTAAGGGTGAGCGGGGGAAGCACAGATACGCAGTATTTT. The chain joins TRBV7-2 to TRBJ2-3; 8 bases are a match to TRBD2. The V gene's germline CDR1 is SGHTA and CDR2 FQGNSA. V dropped 2 bases and J dropped 0; count of bases not matched to a gene: 7. This CDR3 region has 17 residues.